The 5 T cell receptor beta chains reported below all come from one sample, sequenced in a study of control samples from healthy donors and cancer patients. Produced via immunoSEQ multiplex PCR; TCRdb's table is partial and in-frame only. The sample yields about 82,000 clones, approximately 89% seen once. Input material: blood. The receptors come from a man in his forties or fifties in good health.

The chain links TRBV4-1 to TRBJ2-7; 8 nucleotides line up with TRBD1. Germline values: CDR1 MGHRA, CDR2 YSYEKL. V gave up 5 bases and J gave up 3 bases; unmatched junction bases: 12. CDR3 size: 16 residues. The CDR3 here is CASSAIQGVPHYEQYV. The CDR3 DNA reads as TGCGCCAGCAGCGCGATACAGGGGGTCCCCCACTACGAGCAGTACGTC.

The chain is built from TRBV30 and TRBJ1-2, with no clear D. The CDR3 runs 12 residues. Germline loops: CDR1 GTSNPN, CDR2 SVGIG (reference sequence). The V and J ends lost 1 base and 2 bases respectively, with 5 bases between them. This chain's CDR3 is CAWSGVNYGYTF. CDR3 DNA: TGTGCCTGGAGTGGTGTGAACTATGGCTACACCTTC.

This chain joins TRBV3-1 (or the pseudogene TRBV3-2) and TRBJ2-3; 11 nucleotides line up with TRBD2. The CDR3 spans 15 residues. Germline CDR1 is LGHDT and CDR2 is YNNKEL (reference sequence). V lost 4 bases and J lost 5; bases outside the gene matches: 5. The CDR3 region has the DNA TGTGCCAGCAGCCCTGGGACTAGCGGAGGAGATACGCAGTATTTT. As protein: CASSPGTSGGDTQYF.

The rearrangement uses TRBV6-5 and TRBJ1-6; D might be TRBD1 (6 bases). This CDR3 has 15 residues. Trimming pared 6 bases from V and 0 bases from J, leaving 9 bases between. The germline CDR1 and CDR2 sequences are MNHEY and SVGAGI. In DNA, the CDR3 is TGTGCCAGCAGAACAGGGCTCTCCTATAATTCACCCCTCCACTTT. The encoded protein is CASRTGLSYNSPLHF.

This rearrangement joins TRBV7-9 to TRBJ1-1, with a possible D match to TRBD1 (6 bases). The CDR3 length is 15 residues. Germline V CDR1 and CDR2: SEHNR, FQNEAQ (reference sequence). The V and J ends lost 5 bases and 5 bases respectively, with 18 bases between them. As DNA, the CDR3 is TGTGCCAGCAGCCTCGGGACACCGGGTGGTACTGAAGCTTTCTTT. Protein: CASSLGTPGGTEAFF.